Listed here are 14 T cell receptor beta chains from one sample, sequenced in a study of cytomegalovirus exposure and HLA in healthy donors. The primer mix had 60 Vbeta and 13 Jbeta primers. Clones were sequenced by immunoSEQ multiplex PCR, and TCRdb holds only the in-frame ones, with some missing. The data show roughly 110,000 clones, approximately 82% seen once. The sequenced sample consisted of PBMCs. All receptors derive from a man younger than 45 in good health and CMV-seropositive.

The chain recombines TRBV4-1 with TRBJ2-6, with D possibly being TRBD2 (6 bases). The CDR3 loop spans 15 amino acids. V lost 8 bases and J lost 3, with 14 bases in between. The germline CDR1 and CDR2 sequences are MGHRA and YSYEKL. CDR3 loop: CASALSGVGANVLTF. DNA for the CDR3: TGCGCCAGCGCCCTATCGGGAGTTGGGGCCAACGTCCTGACTTTC.

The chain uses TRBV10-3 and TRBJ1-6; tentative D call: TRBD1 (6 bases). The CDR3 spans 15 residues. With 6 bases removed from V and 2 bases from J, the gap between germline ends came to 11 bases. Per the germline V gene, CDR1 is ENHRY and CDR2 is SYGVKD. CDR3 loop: CAISSGVAYNSPLHF. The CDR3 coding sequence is TGTGCCATCAGCTCAGGGGTTGCCTATAATTCACCCCTCCACTTT.

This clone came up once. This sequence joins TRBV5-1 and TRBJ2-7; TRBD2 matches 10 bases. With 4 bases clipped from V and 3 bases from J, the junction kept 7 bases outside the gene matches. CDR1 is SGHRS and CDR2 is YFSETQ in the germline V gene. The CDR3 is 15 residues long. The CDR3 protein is CASSGSGLASYEQYF. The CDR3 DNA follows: TGCGCCAGCAGCGGGTCGGGACTAGCGAGCTACGAGCAGTACTTC.

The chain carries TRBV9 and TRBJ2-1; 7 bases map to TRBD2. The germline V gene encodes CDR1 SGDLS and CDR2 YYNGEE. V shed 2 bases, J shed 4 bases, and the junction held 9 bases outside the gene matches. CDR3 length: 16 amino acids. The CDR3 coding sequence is TGTGCCAGCAGCGTTGGTTCCGGGAGGTTTTACAATGAGCAGTTCTTC. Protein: CASSVGSGRFYNEQFF.

The CDR3 here is CASSDRRGLNTEAFF. CDR3 DNA sequence: TGTGCCAGCAGCGACCGAAGGGGTCTTAACACTGAAGCTTTCTTT. The chain is built from TRBV11-2 and TRBJ1-1, with a possible D match to TRBD1 (5 bases). V gave up 5 bases and J gave up 2 bases, with 15 bases separating them. Germline lookup yields CDR1 SGHAT and CDR2 FQNNGV. The CDR3 spans 15 residues.

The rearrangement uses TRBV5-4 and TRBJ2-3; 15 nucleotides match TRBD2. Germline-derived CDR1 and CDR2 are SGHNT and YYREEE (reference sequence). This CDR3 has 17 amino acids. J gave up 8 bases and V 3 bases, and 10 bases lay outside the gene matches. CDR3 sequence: CASSSGLAGGAEGTQYF. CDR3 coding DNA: TGTGCCAGCAGCTCAGGACTAGCGGGAGGGGCGGAGGGTACGCAGTATTTT.

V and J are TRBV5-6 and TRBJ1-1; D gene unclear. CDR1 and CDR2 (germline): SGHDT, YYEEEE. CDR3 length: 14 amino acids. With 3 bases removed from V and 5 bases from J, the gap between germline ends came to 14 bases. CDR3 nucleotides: TGTGCCAGCAGCTCGGAATTTCTAGAAACTGAAGCTTTCTTT. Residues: CASSSEFLETEAFF.

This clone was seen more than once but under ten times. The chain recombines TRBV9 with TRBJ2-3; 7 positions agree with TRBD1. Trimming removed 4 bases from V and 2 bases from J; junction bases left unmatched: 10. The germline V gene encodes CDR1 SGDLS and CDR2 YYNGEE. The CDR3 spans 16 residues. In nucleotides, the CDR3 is TGTGCCAGCAGCCCCCGCTCCAGGGGGTTCACAGATACGCAGTATTTT. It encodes CASSPRSRGFTDTQYF.

CDR3 in DNA: TGTGCCAGCAGCTTATCAGGGACAGGAAATTCACCCCTCCACTTT. This translates into CASSLSGTGNSPLHF. V is TRBV7-6 and J is TRBJ1-6, with 8 positions matching TRBD1. V was clipped by 2 bases and J by 7 bases; unmatched bases: 4. The CDR3 has 15 amino acids. Germline CDR1 and CDR2: SGHVS and FNYEAQ.

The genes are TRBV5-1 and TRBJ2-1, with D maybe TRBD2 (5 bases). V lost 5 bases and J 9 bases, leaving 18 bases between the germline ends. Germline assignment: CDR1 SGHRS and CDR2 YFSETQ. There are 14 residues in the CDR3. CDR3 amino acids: CASSPYPPSGEQFF. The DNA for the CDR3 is TGCGCCAGCAGTCCCTACCCCCCCAGCGGTGAGCAGTTCTTC. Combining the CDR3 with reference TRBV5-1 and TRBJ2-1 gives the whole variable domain KAGVTQTPRYLIKTRGQQVTLSCSPISGHRSVSWYQQTPGQGLQFLFEYFSETQRNKGNFPGRFSGRQFSNSRSEMNVSTLELGDSALYLCASSPYPPSGEQFFGPGTRLTVL.

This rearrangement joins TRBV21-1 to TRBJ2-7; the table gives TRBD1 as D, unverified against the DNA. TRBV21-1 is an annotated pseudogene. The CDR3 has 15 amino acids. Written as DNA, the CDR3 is TGTGCCAGCAGCAAACCCCAGGAAAGCTCCTACGAGCAGTACGTC. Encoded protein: CASSKPQESSYEQYV.

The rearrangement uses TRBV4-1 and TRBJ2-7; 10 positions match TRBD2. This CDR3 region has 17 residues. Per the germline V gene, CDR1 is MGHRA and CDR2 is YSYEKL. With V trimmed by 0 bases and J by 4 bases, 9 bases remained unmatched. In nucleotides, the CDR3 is TGCGCCAGCAGCCAAGAAGGCTTTCTAGCGGGGGAATACGAGCAGTACTTC. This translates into CASSQEGFLAGEYEQYF.

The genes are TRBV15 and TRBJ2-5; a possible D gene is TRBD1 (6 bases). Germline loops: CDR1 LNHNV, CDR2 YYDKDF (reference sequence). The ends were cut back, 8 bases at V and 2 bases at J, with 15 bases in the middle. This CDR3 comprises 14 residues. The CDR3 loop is CATLDPGEQETQYF. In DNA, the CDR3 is TGTGCCACCCTTGATCCAGGGGAACAAGAGACCCAGTACTTC.

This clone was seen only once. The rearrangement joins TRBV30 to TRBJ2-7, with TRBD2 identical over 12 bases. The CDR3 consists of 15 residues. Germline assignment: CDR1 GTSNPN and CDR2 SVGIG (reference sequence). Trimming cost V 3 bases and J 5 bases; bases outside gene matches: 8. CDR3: CAWSAGTSGYDEQYF. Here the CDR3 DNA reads TGTGCCTGGAGCGCAGGGACTAGCGGGTACGACGAGCAGTACTTC.